These 5 T cell receptor beta chains share one sample of origin, sequenced in a study of Graves' ophthalmopathy and Graves' hyperthyroidism. The sequenced template was RNA, covering the TCR beta CDR3 region. RT-PCR in the first round used HTBI primers; a second-round multiplex PCR followed. TCRdb reprocessed the multiplex PCR reads via MiXCR and lists one record per CDR3 protein. The table shows more than 300,000 distinct CDR3 sequences, with 15% occurring only once. Material: peripheral blood. Receptor source: a woman aged 18-29 years with stable Graves' hyperthyroidism.

This clonotype was seen ten or more times. The chain joins TRBV19 to TRBJ2-7; TRBD1 agrees at 10 bases. Unmatched junction bases numbered 7, after V lost 3 bases and J lost 5 bases. The CDR3 spans 15 residues. CDR1 and CDR2 from the germline V gene are LNHDA and SQIVND (reference sequence). The CDR3 sequence: CASSIEGTGANEQYF. The CDR3 DNA follows: TGTGCCAGTAGTATTGAAGGGACAGGGGCCAACGAGCAGTACTTC.

In this sample, this clonotype turned up many times. The chain combines TRBV2 with TRBJ2-5; D unresolved. V lost 6 bases and J 9 bases, leaving 17 bases between the germline ends. The CDR3 contains 13 residues. Germline V gene sequence: CDR1 SNHLY, CDR2 FYNNEI. Here the CDR3 DNA reads TGTGCCAGCAGGGCGGACGCGAAGTCATCCCAGTACTTC. As protein: CASRADAKSSQYF.

This clonotype has ten or more counts. This CDR3 fails to terminate in the conserved phenylalanine or tryptophan, so it likely reflects a read error. No DNA is shown, since the ends of the CDR3 on it are uncertain; the CDR3 is the one TCRdb lists. The chain combines TRBV20-1 with TRBJ1-1; TRBD1 was called by the table and not checked on the DNA. The germline gives CDR1 DFQATT, CDR2 SNEGSKA (reference sequence). The CDR3 region is 11 residues in length, termini included. The CDR3 sequence: CSARDRDRWWI.

This clonotype was observed at least ten times. This chain uses TRBV15 with TRBJ2-2, with D unresolved. Trimming cost V 1 base and J 6 bases, with 9 bases left between them. The CDR3 sequence is 14 residues long. Germline-derived CDR1 and CDR2 are LNHNV and YYDKDF (reference sequence). The CDR3 reads CATSRVTSAGELFF. DNA for the CDR3: TGTGCCACCAGCAGAGTTACGTCGGCCGGGGAGCTGTTTTTT.

This clonotype was seen a handful of times. A much bigger clone sits one base away, suggesting this may be a read error. The CDR3 carries no conserved terminal phenylalanine or tryptophan, so it likely arises from a read error. The chain combines TRBV6-5 with TRBJ1-2, with D tentatively TRBD1 (6 bases). The CDR3 extends over 17 amino acids. Per the germline V gene, CDR1 is MNHEY and CDR2 is SVGAGI. V was trimmed by 2 bases and J by 0 bases, leaving 16 bases between them. CDR3 nucleotides: TGTGCCAGCAGTTACGGTCGGGGGCGCCGAGCTAACTATGGCTACACCCTC. This gives the protein CASSYGRGRRANYGYTL.